A selection of T cell receptor beta chains follows, all from one sample in a study of T cell repertoires in cytomegalovirus infection. TCRdb re-called the reads with MiXCR, one entry per CDR3 protein. The table has some 180,000 distinct CDR3 sequences, about 21% seen once; the top ten hold around 3.1%. The sequencing sample was made of PBMCs. All receptors derive from a human donor in good health (CMV status not recorded). Some clones in this sample may be carry-over from other donors' samples. Each CDR3 is given with its conserved first and last residue. A D gene is named only where the DNA matches it firmly. Size values are once, few and many counts, or a class for expanded clones, and some rows have none.

cdr3_nt: TGTGCCAGCAGTGAAGCGATAGCGGGTACGGGGGAGACCCAGTACTTC
cdr3_aa: CASSEAIAGTGETQYF
d_call: TRBD2
clone_size: few
j_call: TRBJ2-5
v_call: TRBV6-1

cdr3_nt: TGTGCCAGCAGTTTAAGTCAGGGTGGTAGCGGGAGAAGCAATGAGCAGTTCTTC
cdr3_aa: CASSLSQGGSGRSNEQFF
d_call: TRBD2
clone_size: .
j_call: TRBJ2-1
v_call: TRBV25-1

cdr3_nt: TGTGCCAGCAGCTTGGACGGCAGGGGGCGAGAGCTGTTTTTT
cdr3_aa: CASSLDGRGRELFF
d_call: TRBD1
clone_size: .
j_call: TRBJ2-2
v_call: TRBV5-8

cdr3_nt: TGTGCCAGCAGCTTAACGGGCAGGGTCAGCTCACCCCTCAACTTT
cdr3_aa: CASSLTGRVSSPLNF
d_call: .
clone_size: .
j_call: TRBJ1-6
v_call: TRBV7-8

cdr3_nt: TGTGCCAGCACCCCCCGGGCAGGAGAAGAGACCCAGTACTTC
cdr3_aa: CASTPRAGEETQYF
d_call: .
clone_size: few
j_call: TRBJ2-5
v_call: TRBV6-6

cdr3_nt: TGTGCCAGCAATGTAGCAGGGTTCCAAGAGACCCAGTACTTC
cdr3_aa: CASNVAGFQETQYF
d_call: .
clone_size: few
j_call: TRBJ2-5
v_call: TRBV28

cdr3_nt: TGTGCCAGCAGCTTAGATATTTTCCGCAGGGCGTCCTACGAGCAGTACTTC
cdr3_aa: CASSLDIFRRASYEQYF
d_call: .
clone_size: many
j_call: TRBJ2-7
v_call: TRBV11-2

cdr3_nt: TGTGCCAGCAGCGGGGCTAACTATGGCTACACCTTC
cdr3_aa: CASSGANYGYTF
d_call: .
clone_size: few
j_call: TRBJ1-2
v_call: TRBV2

cdr3_nt: TGTGCCAGCAGTTTCGCGGGGGCAGGAGATACGCAGTATTTT
cdr3_aa: CASSFAGAGDTQYF
d_call: .
clone_size: few
j_call: TRBJ2-3
v_call: TRBV28

cdr3_nt: TGTGCCAGCAGACAGGGAGCCGCGGATTTATATGGCTACACCTTC
cdr3_aa: CASRQGAADLYGYTF
d_call: .
clone_size: few
j_call: TRBJ1-2
v_call: TRBV12-3/TRBV12-4